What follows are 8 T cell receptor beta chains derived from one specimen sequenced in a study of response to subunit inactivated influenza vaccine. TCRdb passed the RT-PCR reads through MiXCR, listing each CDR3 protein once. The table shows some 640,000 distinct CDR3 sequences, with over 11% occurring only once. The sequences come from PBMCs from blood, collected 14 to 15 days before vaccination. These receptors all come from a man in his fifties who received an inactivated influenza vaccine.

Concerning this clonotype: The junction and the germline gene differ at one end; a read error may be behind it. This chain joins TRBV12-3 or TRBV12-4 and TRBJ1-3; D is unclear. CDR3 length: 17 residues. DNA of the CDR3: TGTACCAGCAGTTTCACAGCCAGGTGGAACTCTGGAAACACCATATATTTT. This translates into CTSSFTARWNSGNTIYF.

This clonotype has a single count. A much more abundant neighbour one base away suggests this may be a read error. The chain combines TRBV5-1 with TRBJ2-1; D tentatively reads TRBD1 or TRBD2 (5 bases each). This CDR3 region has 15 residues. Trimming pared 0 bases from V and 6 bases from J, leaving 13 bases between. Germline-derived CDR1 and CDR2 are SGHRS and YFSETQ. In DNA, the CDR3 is TGCGCCAGCAGCTTGGTGGGACGGACCATCAATGAGCAGTTCTTC. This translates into CASSLVGRTINEQFF.

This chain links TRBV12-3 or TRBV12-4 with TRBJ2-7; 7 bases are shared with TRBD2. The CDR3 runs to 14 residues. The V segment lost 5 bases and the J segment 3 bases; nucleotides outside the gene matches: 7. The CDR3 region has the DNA TGTGCCAGCAGTGAGAGCGGGGCATTCTACGAGCAGTACTTC. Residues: CASSESGAFYEQYF.

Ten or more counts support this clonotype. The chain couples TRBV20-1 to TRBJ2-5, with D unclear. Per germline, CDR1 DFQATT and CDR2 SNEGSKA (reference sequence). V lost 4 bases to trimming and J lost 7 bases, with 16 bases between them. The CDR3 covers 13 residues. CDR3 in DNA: TGCAGTGCTACGGTTTCCGGTGAAGGGACCCAGTACTTC. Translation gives CSATVSGEGTQYF.

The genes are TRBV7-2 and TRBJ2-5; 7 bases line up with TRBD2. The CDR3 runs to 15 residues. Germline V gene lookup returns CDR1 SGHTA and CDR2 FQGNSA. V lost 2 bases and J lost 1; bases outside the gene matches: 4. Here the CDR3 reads CASSLPAGLQETQYF. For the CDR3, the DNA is TGTGCCAGCAGCTTACCAGCGGGACTCCAAGAGACCCAGTACTTC. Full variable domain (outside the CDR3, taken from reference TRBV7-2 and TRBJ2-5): GAGVSQSPSNKVTEKGKDVELRCDPISGHTALYWYRQSLGQGLEFLIYFQGNSAPDKSGLPSDRFSAERTGGSVSTLTIQRTQQEDSAVYLCASSLPAGLQETQYFGPGTRLLVL.

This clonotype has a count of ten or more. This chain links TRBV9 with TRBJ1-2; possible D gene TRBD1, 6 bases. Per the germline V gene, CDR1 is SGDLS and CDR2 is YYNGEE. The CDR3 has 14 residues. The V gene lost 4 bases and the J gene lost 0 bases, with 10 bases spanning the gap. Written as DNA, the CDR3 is TGTGCCAGCAGCCCACGGACAGCTAACTATGGCTACACCTTC. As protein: CASSPRTANYGYTF.

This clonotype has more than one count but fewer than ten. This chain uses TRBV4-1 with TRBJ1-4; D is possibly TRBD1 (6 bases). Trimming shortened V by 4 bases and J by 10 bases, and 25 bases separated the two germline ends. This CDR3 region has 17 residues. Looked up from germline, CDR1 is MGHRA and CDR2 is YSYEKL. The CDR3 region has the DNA TGCGCCAGCAGCCCCACGTCCCGACAGGCGGAAGTGGGAAAACTGTTTTTT. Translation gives CASSPTSRQAEVGKLFF.

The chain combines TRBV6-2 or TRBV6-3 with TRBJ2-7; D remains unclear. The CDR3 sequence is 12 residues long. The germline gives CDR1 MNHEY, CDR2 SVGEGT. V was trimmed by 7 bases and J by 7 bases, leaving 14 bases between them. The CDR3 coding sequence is TGTGCCAGCACCTCCGGGTTGCGGGAGCAGTACTTC. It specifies CASTSGLREQYF.